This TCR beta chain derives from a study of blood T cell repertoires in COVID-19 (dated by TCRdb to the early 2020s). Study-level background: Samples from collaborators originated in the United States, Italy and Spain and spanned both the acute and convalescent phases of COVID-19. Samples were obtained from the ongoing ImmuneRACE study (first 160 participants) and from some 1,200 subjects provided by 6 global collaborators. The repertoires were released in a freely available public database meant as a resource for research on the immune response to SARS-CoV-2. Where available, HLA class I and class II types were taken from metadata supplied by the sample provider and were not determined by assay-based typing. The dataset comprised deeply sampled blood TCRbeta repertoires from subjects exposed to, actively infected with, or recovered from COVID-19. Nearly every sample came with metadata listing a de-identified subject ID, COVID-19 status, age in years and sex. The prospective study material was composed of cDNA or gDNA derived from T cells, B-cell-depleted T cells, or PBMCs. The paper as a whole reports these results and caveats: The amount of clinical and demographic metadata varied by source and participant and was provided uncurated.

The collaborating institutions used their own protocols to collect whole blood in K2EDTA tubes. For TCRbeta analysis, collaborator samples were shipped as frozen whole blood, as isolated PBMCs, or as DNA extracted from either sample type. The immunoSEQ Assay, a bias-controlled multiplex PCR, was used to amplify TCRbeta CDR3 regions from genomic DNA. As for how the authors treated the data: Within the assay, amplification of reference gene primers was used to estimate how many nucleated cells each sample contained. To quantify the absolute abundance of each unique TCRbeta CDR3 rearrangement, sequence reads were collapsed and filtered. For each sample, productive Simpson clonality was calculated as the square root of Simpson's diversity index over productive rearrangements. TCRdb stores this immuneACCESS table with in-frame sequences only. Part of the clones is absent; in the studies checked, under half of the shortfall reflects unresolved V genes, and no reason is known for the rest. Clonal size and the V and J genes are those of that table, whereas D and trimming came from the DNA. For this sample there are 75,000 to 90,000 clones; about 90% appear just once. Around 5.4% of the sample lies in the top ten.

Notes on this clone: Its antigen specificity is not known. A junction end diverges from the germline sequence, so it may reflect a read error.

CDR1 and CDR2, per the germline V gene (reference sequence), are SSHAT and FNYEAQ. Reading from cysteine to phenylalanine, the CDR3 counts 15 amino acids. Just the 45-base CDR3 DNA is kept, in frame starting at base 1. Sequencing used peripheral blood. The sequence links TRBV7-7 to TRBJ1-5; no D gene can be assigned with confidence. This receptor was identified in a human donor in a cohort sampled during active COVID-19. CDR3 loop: CASSLVQNSNQPQHF. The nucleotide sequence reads TGTGCTAGCAGCTTAGTGCAGAATAGCAATCAGCCCCAGCATTTT.